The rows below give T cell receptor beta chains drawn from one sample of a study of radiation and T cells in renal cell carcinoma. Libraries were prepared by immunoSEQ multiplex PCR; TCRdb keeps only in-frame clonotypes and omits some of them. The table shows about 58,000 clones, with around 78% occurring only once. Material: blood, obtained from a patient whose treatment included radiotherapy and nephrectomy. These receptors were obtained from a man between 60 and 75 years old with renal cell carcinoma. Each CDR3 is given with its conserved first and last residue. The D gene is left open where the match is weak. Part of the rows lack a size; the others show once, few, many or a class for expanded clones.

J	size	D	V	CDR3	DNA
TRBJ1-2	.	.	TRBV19	CASSIRSIDPRMAGYTF	TGTGCCAGTAGTATACGCTCGATCGATCCCCGGATGGCTGGCTACACCTTC
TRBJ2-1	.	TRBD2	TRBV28	CASSLPAGSYNEQFF	TGTGCCAGCAGTTTACCAGCGGGAAGCTACAATGAGCAGTTCTTC
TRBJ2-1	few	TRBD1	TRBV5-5	CASSFRGQGNNEQFF	TGTGCCAGCAGCTTTAGGGGACAGGGGAATAATGAGCAGTTCTTC
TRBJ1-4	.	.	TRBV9	CASSVTGSNEKLFF	TGTGCCAGCAGCGTGACAGGCTCTAATGAAAAACTGTTTTTT
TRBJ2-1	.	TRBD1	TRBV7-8	CASIAGGGFSEQFF	TGTGCCAGCATCGCAGGGGGCGGTTTTAGTGAGCAGTTCTTC
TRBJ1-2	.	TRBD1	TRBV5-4	CASSRPLQGAGGYTF	TGTGCCAGCAGCCGTCCACTACAGGGGGCGGGTGGCTACACCTTC
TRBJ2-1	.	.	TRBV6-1	CASSEHVANEQFF	TGTGCCAGCAGTGAACATGTAGCCAATGAGCAGTTCTTC
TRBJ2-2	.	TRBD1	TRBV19	CASRNTGANTGELFF	TGTGCCAGTAGGAATACAGGGGCGAACACCGGGGAGCTGTTTTTT
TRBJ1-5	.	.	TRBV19	CASSIFNQPQHF	TGTGCCAGTAGTATTTTCAATCAGCCCCAGCATTTT
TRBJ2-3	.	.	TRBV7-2	CASSVGAGRDTQYF	TGTGCCAGCAGCGTCGGCGCGGGGAGAGATACGCAGTATTTT
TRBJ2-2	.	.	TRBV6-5	CASIDRSTGELFF	TGTGCCAGCATCGACAGGAGTACCGGGGAGCTGTTTTTT
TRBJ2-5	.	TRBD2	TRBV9	CASSVGQRGQETQYF	TGTGCCAGCAGCGTAGGCCAGCGGGGGCAAGAGACCCAGTACTTC
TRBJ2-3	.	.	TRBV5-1	CASSFRQGVDTQYF	TGCGCCAGCAGCTTCCGGCAGGGCGTTGATACGCAGTATTTT
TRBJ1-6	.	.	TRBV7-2	CASSLGGSPLHF	TGTGCCAGCAGCTTAGGTGGTTCACCCCTCCACTTT
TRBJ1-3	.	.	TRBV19	CASSTWADSGNTIYF	TGTGCCAGTAGTACATGGGCAGACTCTGGAAACACCATATATTTT
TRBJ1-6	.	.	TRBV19	CASRGMDSPLHF	TGTGCCAGTAGAGGTATGGATTCACCCCTCCACTTT
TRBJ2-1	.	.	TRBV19	CASRLLGVGDEQFF	TGTGCCAGTAGGTTACTAGGGGTCGGGGATGAGCAGTTCTTC
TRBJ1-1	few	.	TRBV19	CASSIGGESTEAFF	TGTGCCAGTAGTATAGGCGGGGAATCGACTGAAGCTTTCTTT
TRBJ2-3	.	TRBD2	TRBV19	CASSTSSDTSGQPEDTQYF	TGTGCCAGTAGTACCTCGTCCGACACTAGCGGGCAGCCGGAAGATACGCAGTATTTT
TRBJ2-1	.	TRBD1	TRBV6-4	CASSTQGQADYNEQFF	TGTGCCAGCAGCACCCAGGGACAGGCGGATTACAATGAGCAGTTCTTC
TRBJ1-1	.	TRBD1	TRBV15	CATSRDGQVNTEAFF	TGTGCCACCAGCAGAGATGGACAGGTGAACACTGAAGCTTTCTTT
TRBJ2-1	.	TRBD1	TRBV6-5	CASSYSGQGYNEQFF	TGTGCCAGCAGTTACTCGGGACAGGGGTACAATGAGCAGTTCTTC
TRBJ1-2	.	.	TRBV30	CAWSVRGNDAFYYGYTF	TGTGCCTGGAGTGTACGAGGGAACGACGCTTTCTACTATGGCTACACCTTC